This TCR beta chain was sequenced during a study of cytomegalovirus exposure and HLA in healthy donors (dated by TCRdb to about 2017). With respect to the entire study: In an earlier analysis of under 750 of the donors, about 260 Gb of sequence data and about 110 million unique TCR beta sequences from 180 million or so T cells were reported. About 330 gigabases of sequencing data and around 85 million unique TCR sequences made up an early release that covered around 640 HLA-typed donors. Of the roughly 410 genotyped donors, 81% were placed in the genetic ancestry cluster associated with self-reported Caucasian donors. The study was designed to test whether signatures of past pathogen exposure could be identified by cataloging public T cell receptors. The study profiled the T cell repertoires of hundreds of subjects by immunosequencing and related them to cytomegalovirus serostatus. Besides the first cohort of about 730 subjects, a separate validation cohort made up of 90 to 150 different subjects was used. To predict cytomegalovirus infection status, the study combined high-throughput TCR immunosequencing, statistical association of individual TCRs with disease status, and machine learning. A later analysis re-analyzed previously published TCR beta repertoires from 500 to 700 donors and added high-resolution HLA genotyping to study TCR occurrence patterns. Rather than using new phenotypic data, the later analysis identified candidate immune exposures from TCR beta sequences and from how often those sequences occurred across donors. An earlier analysis of nearly 600 of the donors applied high-throughput TCR beta sequencing to assess whether each TCR beta V gene segment acted as functional or pseudogenic. Alongside the repertoire data, information on donor age, sex, ethnicity and CMV serostatus was compiled. In a later genetic analysis, genome-wide SNP genotypes for about three fifths of the roughly 670 donors were used, and that subset was treated as a discovery cohort. All discovery cohort repertoires had been generated on a single sequencing platform. HLA typing included class I and class II loci at four-digit resolution. Typing coverage varied by locus: roughly 629-640 donors for A, B, C, DRB1 and DQB1; around 560 for DQA1; nearly 610 for DPA1; roughly 450 for DPB1. Because of strong linkage in the cohort, five DR-DQ haplotypes were treated as single units for association and clustering. Among 300 to 500 genotyped donors of the cohort, an average of around 220,000 unique TCR beta nucleotide sequences was sequenced per donor, of which about 18% were non-productive.

V is shortened by 4 bases, J by 6 bases, and the region joining them spans 22 bases. The germline V gene (reference sequence) provides CDR1 SGHNT and CDR2 YYREEE. Inclusive of the bounding cysteine and phenylalanine, the CDR3 is 16 residues long. Left in the record is the CDR3 DNA by itself, 48 bases read in frame from the first base. The study at large found these results: The study listed over 150 TCR beta chains as associated with cytomegalovirus. A cluster of highly shared sequence variants was judged likely to be a technical artifact of the sequencing pipeline. Most TCR sequences were seen in very few donors, while some public TCRs were found in many individuals. The earlier analysis of approximately 560 of the donors excluded seventeen rarely observed V segments, including chromosome 9 orphons, because counts were too low. Presence/absence analyses assumed roughly uniform sequencing depth across donors, an assumption that may not hold. Compared with equally common non-associated chains, HLA-associated TCR beta chains in a later analysis were more clonally expanded and had lower generation probabilities. A further reported finding was that TCR beta sequences accurately predicted the HLA-A and HLA-B alleles for most subjects in the first cohort. According to a later analysis, most CMV-associated TCR beta chains appeared to be HLA-restricted, and the HLA associations seemed to be driven largely by CMV exposure. According to a later analysis, parvovirus B19, influenza, CMV and Epstein-Barr virus appeared linked to several top co-occurrence clusters. A later genetic analysis associated a missense DCLRE1C variant with V-gene and J-gene trimming of TCR beta chains, and an independent cohort replicated the association. The 87-base-pair reads could not distinguish some IMGT-functional V segments, including TRBV6-2 and TRBV6-3, so those segments were excluded. According to a later genetic analysis, donors in an Asian-associated ancestry cluster had fewer N-insertions in productive TCRs than the approximately 700-donor mean. Linkage disequilibrium might explain the correlated functional status among segregating V segments, but an unknown experimental factor could not be excluded. It was suggested by the authors that the approach could potentially be generalized to other disease states and immunological phenotypes. In an earlier analysis of more than 500 of the donors, most TCR beta V segments appeared in productive rearrangements about 87% or about 30% of the time, broadly matching IMGT annotations. In vitro tests confirmed that a few of the cytomegalovirus-associated TCR beta chains recognize cytomegalovirus antigens. Because some donors lacked HLA typing at each locus, the association tests relied only on the typed subset. A later analysis found that TCR association rates varied across HLA loci, with DRB1 alleles showing the most associated TCRs and HLA-C alleles the fewest. In a later analysis, more than 15,000 TCR beta sequences were associated with specific HLA alleles at a false discovery rate of 0.05. The classifier was reported to diagnose cytomegalovirus status with high specificity and sensitivity in both the original and validation cohorts. When HLA alleles, especially DR and DQ, strongly co-occurred, TCR associations were difficult to assign to individual alleles. Immune exposure information for the cohort was limited to CMV serostatus. Only TCR beta chains were sequenced in this cohort, and the absence of alpha or paired-chain data limited detectable features.

A few counts support this clone. What antigen it recognizes has not been identified. No qualities accompany the bases; no much larger clone lies one base away. The cohort consisted of 670 or so healthy bone marrow donors. At the time of sampling, every cohort member was nominally healthy, though immune exposures that went unrecorded were likely present. The donor tested CMV seronegative, placing the donor among the 300 to 400 seronegative members of the cohort. Each donor provided a peripheral blood sample, and peripheral blood mononuclear cells were used for TCR beta sequencing. Genomic DNA extraction from the blood cell samples was performed with the Qiagen DNeasy Blood Extraction Kit. The library was prepared using the immunoSEQ multiplex PCR assay. A mixture of 60 forward primers for TCR Vbeta segments and 13 reverse primers for TCR Jbeta segments was used in the multiplex PCR. A multiplex PCR assay on genomic DNA amplified the CDR3 region of rearranged TCR beta genes. Amplified TCR beta libraries were sequenced as 87-base-pair reads on the Illumina HiSeq System. On the authors' methods: In a later analysis, tens of millions of unique TCR beta chains were counted across the roughly 670 repertoires, and roughly 9.9 million of these chains were shared by at least two donors. Raw reads were error-corrected and collapsed into unique sequences by a nearest-neighbor algorithm in which closely related sequences were merged to remove PCR and sequencing errors. To assign V, D and J gene segments, CDR3 sequences were aligned to IMGT reference sequences. For a sequence to be retained, a match of at least six nucleotides was required to both a V gene segment and a J gene segment. Rearrangements were called productive when the CDR3 lacked stop codons and stayed in frame with V and J; all others were non-productive. Following IMGT convention, CDR3 was defined as the stretch from the second conserved V-encoded cysteine to the conserved J-encoded phenylalanine. The earlier analysis of approximately 500 of the donors excluded sequences that lacked an unambiguous match to a single V gene segment. An earlier analysis of under 750 of the donors called V segments functional above 56.7% productive rearrangements and segregating when the between-donor standard deviation exceeded 5%. A statistical classification framework was built for diagnosing cytomegalovirus status from the catalog of TCR beta chain sequences. In a later analysis, TCR nucleotide sequences were compared against IMGT/GENE-DB human TR gene sequences so that V and J genes could be assigned. Using the TCRdist pipeline, a later analysis assigned CDR3 sequences along with most-parsimonious VDJ recombination scenarios. A later analysis defined each TCR beta chain by its CDR3 amino acid sequence plus V-gene family, and excluded reads lacking a unique V-gene family. To address suspected cross-contamination and a sequencing artifact, a later analysis removed roughly 580 highly shared, low-generation-probability nucleotide sequences. A later analysis calculated a clonal expansion index for each public chain from normalized within-repertoire ranks of inferred template counts. A later analysis computed generation probabilities with a VDJ recombination model fitted to out-of-frame rearrangements, and checked the results against IGoR. In a later analysis, TCR-TCR, TCR-HLA and TCR-CMV co-occurrence was scored with hypergeometric tests, and a repertoire-size bias correction was applied to TCR pairs. False discovery rates were estimated in a later analysis by permuting HLA or CMV assignments 20 times. In a later analysis, co-occurring TCRs were grouped using DBSCAN, with TCRdist sequence similarity added in when clustering inside HLA-allele-positive subsets. For co-occurrence clustering, repertoires with fewer than 30,000 or more than 120,000 public chains were excluded, along with five repertoires with anomalous nucleotide sharing. TCRdb provides this immuneACCESS table in a form limited to in-frame rearrangements. Some clones are lacking; in checked studies, under half of them reflect an unresolved V gene, and why the rest are absent is not known. V and J calls and clone size are as listed in that table; D and trimming were resolved from the DNA. Present in this sample are around 120,000 clones, about four fifths of which were seen just once. About 1.8% of the sample is taken by the ten largest.

The sample consisted of PBMCs. The chain is assembled from TRBV5-4 and TRBJ1-2; the D region possibly corresponds to TRBD1 (5 bases align). The receptor comes from a young man in good health and CMV-seronegative. The CDR3: CASSPDLGQGRHGYTF. The bases read TGTGCCAGCAGCCCGGATCTGGGGCAGGGAAGGCATGGCTACACCTTC.